Below are 9 T cell receptor beta chains sequenced from a single sample in a study of shared T cell receptors in the human thymus. The assay was immunoSEQ multiplex PCR, and TCRdb's table has in-frame clones only and misses some. The table records hundreds of thousands of clones, approximately 87% of them present only once. These same data were also listed under a study on human thymus T cells.

Sequenced sample: thymocytes. The receptors were sampled from a boy in the first two years of life with a congenital heart defect.

This clone occurred a few times. This sequence joins TRBV28 and TRBJ1-2; 12 nucleotides align to TRBD1. The V and J ends lost 5 bases and 7 bases, in that order; junction bases with no gene match: 8. The germline V gene has CDR1 MDHEN and CDR2 SYDVKM. The CDR3 runs 15 residues. In nucleotides, the CDR3 is TGTGCCAGCAGTCCCAGGGACAGGGGGCAGGGTGGCTACACCTTC. Protein product: CASSPRDRGQGGYTF.

V and J are TRBV10-2 and TRBJ1-1; a possible D gene is TRBD1 (6 bases). Trimming took 2 bases from V and 6 from J, leaving 13 bases between them. The CDR3 totals 14 residues. Germline V gives CDR1 WSHSY, CDR2 SAAADI. In DNA, the CDR3 is TGCGCCAGCAGTGAGGGAGAGGGGGGGGCTGAAGCTTTCTTT. Its translation is CASSEGEGGAEAFF.

The chain uses TRBV13 and TRBJ2-2, with TRBD1 identical over 7 bases. The CDR3 is made up of 15 amino acids. The V gene end was trimmed by 5 bases and the J gene end by 1 base; junction bases not matched to a gene: 4. Germline CDR1 and CDR2: PRHDT and FYEKMQ (reference sequence). The CDR3 sequence is CASSNRTGNTGELFF. The DNA of the CDR3 is TGTGCCAGCAGCAACCGGACAGGGAACACCGGGGAGCTGTTTTTT.

This sequence joins TRBV5-6 and TRBJ1-4; 9 nucleotides line up with TRBD1. CDR1 and CDR2 from the germline V gene are SGHDT and YYEEEE. Trimming removed 4 bases from V and 3 bases from J; junction bases left unmatched: 7. The CDR3 is 16 residues long. CDR3 DNA sequence: TGTGCCAGCAGCGACGACGGACAGGGGTCTAATGAAAAACTGTTTTTT. Its translation is CASSDDGQGSNEKLFF.

V is TRBV6-6 and J is TRBJ1-3; 9 bases align to TRBD1. The germline CDR1 and CDR2 sequences are MNHNY and SVGAGI (reference sequence). The CDR3 runs 16 residues. With 1 base clipped from V and 7 bases from J, the junction kept 8 bases outside the gene matches. As DNA, the CDR3 is TGTGCCAGCAGTTACTGGCCCGACAGGGGGAGGAACACCATATATTTT. Its protein is CASSYWPDRGRNTIYF.

This sequence joins TRBV28 and TRBJ1-3; D is perhaps TRBD1 (5 bases). Trimming pared 3 bases from V and 0 bases from J, leaving 9 bases between. The CDR3 runs to 15 residues. Germline CDR1 and CDR2: MDHEN and SYDVKM. CDR3 protein: CASSFGQISGNTIYF. The CDR3, as DNA: TGTGCCAGCAGTTTCGGACAAATCTCTGGAAACACCATATATTTT.

This clone was detected once. The chain carries TRBV7-9 and TRBJ1-1; tentative D call: TRBD1 (6 bases). V lost 6 bases, J lost 0 bases, and 23 bases lay in between. From germline, CDR1 is SEHNR and CDR2 FQNEAQ (reference sequence). The CDR3 length is 18 residues. The CDR3: CASSSPQGFSNLNTEAFF. Here the CDR3 DNA reads TGTGCCAGCAGTTCTCCACAGGGTTTCTCTAACCTGAACACTGAAGCTTTCTTT.

This chain joins TRBV30 and TRBJ1-1, with D maybe TRBD1 (5 bases). Germline values: CDR1 GTSNPN, CDR2 SVGIG (reference sequence). Trimming cost V 1 base and J 1 base, with 10 bases left between them. The CDR3 runs to 14 residues. DNA for the CDR3: TGTGCCTGGAGTGCCCCTACAGGGAACACTGAAGCTTTCTTT. This translates into CAWSAPTGNTEAFF.

The V and J genes are TRBV19 and TRBJ1-3; D is unresolved. V lost 4 bases and J 0 bases, leaving 13 bases between the germline ends. The CDR3 loop spans 16 amino acids. CDR1 is LNHDA and CDR2 is SQIVND in the germline V gene (reference sequence). The CDR3 DNA sequence: TGTGCCAGTAGTAAGGCCGGGGTGAGCTCTGGAAACACCATATATTTT. It translates to CASSKAGVSSGNTIYF.